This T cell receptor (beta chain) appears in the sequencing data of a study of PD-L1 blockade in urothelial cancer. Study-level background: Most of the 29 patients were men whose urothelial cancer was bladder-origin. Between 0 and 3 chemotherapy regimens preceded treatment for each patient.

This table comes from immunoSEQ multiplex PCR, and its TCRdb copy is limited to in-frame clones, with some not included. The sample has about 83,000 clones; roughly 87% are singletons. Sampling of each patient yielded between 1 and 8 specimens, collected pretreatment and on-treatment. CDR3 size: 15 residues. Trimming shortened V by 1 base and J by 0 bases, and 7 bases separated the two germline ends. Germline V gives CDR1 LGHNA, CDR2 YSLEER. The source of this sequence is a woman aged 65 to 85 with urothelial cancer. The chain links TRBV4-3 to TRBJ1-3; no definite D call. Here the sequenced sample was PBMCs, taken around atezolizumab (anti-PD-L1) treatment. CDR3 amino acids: CASSQGSGSGNTIYF. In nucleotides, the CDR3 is TGCGCCAGCAGCCAAGGGTCCGGCTCTGGAAACACCATATATTTT.